There are a few counts of the clone carrying this T cell receptor (beta chain). This sample is part of a study of early T cells in non-severe SARS-CoV-2 infection. TCRdb reanalysed the 5' RACE reads using MiXCR and keeps one entry per CDR3 protein. The repertoire holds around 83,000 distinct CDR3 sequences, with approximately 12% as singletons. CDR3 length: 14 residues. Germline V lookup: CDR1 MNHEY, CDR2 SVGEGT. V was cut by 8 bases and J by 3 bases, with 11 bases left in between. The material was whole blood, obtained at baseline. The genes are TRBV6-2 or TRBV6-3 and TRBJ2-6; weak D call: TRBD1 (7 bases). This TCR derives from an adult who was a healthcare worker with PCR-confirmed SARS-CoV-2 infection or an uninfected control (not recorded which). CDR3 DNA: TGTGCCAGCGGAGGGGGCGGTGGGGCCAACGTCCTGACTTTC. Residues: CASGGGGGANVLTF.